The 4 T cell receptor beta chains in this list originate from one sample, sequenced in a study of cytotoxic CD8 clonotypes in ibrutinib-treated CLL. Here immunoSEQ multiplex PCR was the method, and the copy in TCRdb shows in-frame clones only, minus some. This sample carries about 120,000 clones, approximately 56% of them seen once, and the ten largest clones take around 37%. The starting material was PBMCs, obtained after 24 months of ibrutinib treatment. The source is a human donor with chronic lymphocytic leukemia.

This clone has at least ten counts. Relative to the germline gene, one junction end is altered; a read error may explain this. V gene TRBV11-3 combines with J gene TRBJ2-7, with a weak D call TRBD2 (8 bases). The CDR3 has 15 amino acids. From germline, CDR1 is SGHNT and CDR2 YENEEA. CDR3 residues: CASSPGGAGGPRHAF. CDR3 sequence (DNA): TGTGCCAGCAGCCCAGGGGGTGCGGGGGGACCACGGCATGCCTTC.

This clone has only a few counts. J is TRBJ1-2 and V is TRBV5-4; tentatively, D is TRBD1 (5 bases). Germline V lookup: CDR1 SGHNT, CDR2 YYREEE (reference sequence). The CDR3 length is 14 residues. V was pared by 0 bases and J by 5 bases, with 11 bases between. The CDR3 loop reads CASSLAREQYGYTF. CDR3 in DNA: TGTGCCAGCAGCTTGGCCAGGGAGCAATATGGCTACACCTTC.

J is TRBJ1-5 and V is TRBV19; no clear D. V lost 5 bases and J lost 15, with 14 bases in between. Germline assignment: CDR1 LNHDA and CDR2 SQIVND (reference sequence). The CDR3 is made up of 11 amino acids. The CDR3 nucleotides are TGTGCCAGTAGTTTTGGCGGCATTCGGCATTTT. Translating it yields CASSFGGIRHF.

The table lists this clone with a few counts. The chain couples TRBV6-5 to TRBJ2-7, with 9 bases identical to TRBD2. Per germline, CDR1 MNHEY and CDR2 SVGAGI. The CDR3 is made up of 14 amino acids. V lost 5 bases and J lost 1; bases outside the gene matches: 3. The CDR3 DNA sequence: TGTGCCAGCAGTGAGACTAGCGGATCCTACGAGCAGTACTTC. It encodes CASSETSGSYEQYF.